Following are 12 T cell receptor beta chains from one sample sequenced in a study of blood T cell repertoires in COVID-19. The assay was immunoSEQ multiplex PCR, and TCRdb's table has in-frame clones only and misses some. This sample has over 85,000 clones; 76% occur once, and the top ten carry around 4%. Sequenced: peripheral blood. Source of these receptors: a woman of 80 years or more with acute or convalescent COVID-19.

This clone was picked up a small number of times. V is TRBV29-1 and J is TRBJ2-7, with a weak D call TRBD2 (7 bases). Germline lookup yields CDR1 SQVTM and CDR2 ANQGSEA. V gave up 4 bases and J gave up 2 bases, with 12 bases separating them. This CDR3 has 13 residues. In DNA, the CDR3 is TGCAGCGTTGCTGTCGGGGGGCCCTACGAGCAGTACTTC. Protein sequence: CSVAVGGPYEQYF.

The V call is TRBV7-9, the J call TRBJ2-5, with D unresolved. Germline values: CDR1 SEHNR, CDR2 FQNEAQ (reference sequence). CDR3 length: 14 amino acids. Trimming took off 0 bases at V and 6 bases at J, with 11 bases between the two ends. The CDR3 is CASSLAAVAQTQYF. The CDR3, as DNA: TGTGCCAGCAGCTTAGCGGCGGTAGCACAGACCCAGTACTTC.

This CDR3 reads CASSLTGAATSVHF. The CDR3 coding sequence is TGTGCCAGCAGCCTCACAGGGGCCGCGACATCGGTGCATTTT. The rearrangement uses TRBV3-1 (or the pseudogene TRBV3-2) and TRBJ1-5, with 7 positions matching TRBD1. V was clipped by 4 bases and J by 15 bases; unmatched bases: 15. The CDR3 covers 14 residues. Germline-derived CDR1 and CDR2 are LGHDT and YNNKEL (reference sequence).

The chain is built from TRBV6-4 and TRBJ1-5, with D unclear. Trimming took 5 bases from V and 4 from J, leaving 9 bases between them. The CDR3 is 13 residues long. Looked up from germline, CDR1 is MRHNA and CDR2 is SNTAGT. CDR3 DNA sequence: TGTGCCAGCAGTATCAGTCTTAATCAGCCCCAGCATTTT. Translated, it gives CASSISLNQPQHF.

The chain couples TRBV25-1 to TRBJ1-2; D uncertain. The CDR3 consists of 15 residues. From germline, CDR1 is MGHDK and CDR2 SYGVNS. V was cut by 3 bases and J by 6 bases, with 17 bases left in between. CDR3 protein: CASSDRGSLGHGYTF. CDR3 bases: TGTGCCAGCAGTGATCGGGGATCTTTAGGGCATGGCTACACCTTC.

The V and J genes are TRBV20-1 and TRBJ1-2; D call uncertain. The CDR3 runs to 11 residues. Germline V gene data show CDR1 as DFQATT and CDR2 as SNEGSKA (reference sequence). Trimming stripped 4 bases from V and 1 base from J, with 4 bases between. This CDR3 reads CSATFNYGYTF. CDR3 bases: TGCAGTGCTACCTTTAACTATGGCTACACCTTC.

As concerns this clone: Just one base apart from a much larger clone, this may be a read error. Other DNA sequences in this specimen translate into the identical CDR3. The chain links TRBV12-3 or TRBV12-4 to TRBJ1-1; D may be TRBD1 (6 bases). The CDR3 length is 13 residues. Trimming pared 6 bases from V and 1 base from J, leaving 9 bases between. Written as DNA, the CDR3 is TGTGCCAGCAGCCGGACAGAGAACACTGAAGCTTTCTTT. As protein: CASSRTENTEAFF.

This chain uses TRBV6-5 with TRBJ1-3; possibly TRBD1 for D (5 bases). The length of the CDR3 is 14 residues. Germline-derived CDR1 and CDR2 are MNHEY and SVGAGI. The germline V and J ends were trimmed by 7 bases and 3 bases, with 13 bases remaining between them. The CDR3 nucleotides read TGTGCCAGCACACCAGGGCCGTATGGAAACACCATATATTTT. This gives the protein CASTPGPYGNTIYF.

The chain carries TRBV30 and TRBJ1-3; D unresolved. Germline values: CDR1 GTSNPN, CDR2 SVGIG (reference sequence). Deletions cut 5 bases from V and 2 bases from J, with 7 bases between. The CDR3 consists of 12 residues. The CDR3 DNA is TGTGCCTGGGGACTTACTGGAAACACCATATATTTT. Its translation: CAWGLTGNTIYF.

The chain has TRBV19 and TRBJ2-1; 7 positions agree with TRBD1. This CDR3 spans 16 amino acids. Trimming at V came to 4 bases and at J to 0 bases, leaving 6 bases not matched to a gene. CDR1 LNHDA and CDR2 SQIVND come from the germline V gene (reference sequence). CDR3 loop: CASSKRDSHSYNEQFF. The CDR3 DNA reads as TGTGCCAGTAGTAAAAGGGACAGCCACTCCTACAATGAGCAGTTCTTC.

The chain has TRBV2 and TRBJ1-5; D might be TRBD1 (6 bases). Trimming took 4 bases from V and 7 from J, leaving 26 bases between them. The CDR3 runs to 18 residues. Germline V gene sequence: CDR1 SNHLY, CDR2 FYNNEI. The CDR3 coding sequence is TGTGCCAGCAGTGTGAAGGCAGGGGCCTCTCCAAGCGAACAGCCCCAGCATTTT. This encodes CASSVKAGASPSEQPQHF. The full variable domain, rest sourced from reference TRBV2 and TRBJ1-5, is EPEVTQTPSHQVTQMGQEVILRCVPISNHLYFYWYRQILGQKVEFLVSFYNNEISEKSEIFDDQFSVERPDGSNFTLKIRSTKLEDSAMYFCASSVKAGASPSEQPQHFGDGTRLSIL.

CDR3 nucleotide sequence: TGTGCCAACGGACTCGACACTGATTCACCCCTCCACTTT. Amino acid sequence: CANGLDTDSPLHF. The chain employs TRBV10-3 and TRBJ1-6; D ambiguous. The CDR3 length is 13 residues. Germline V gives CDR1 ENHRY, CDR2 SYGVKD. With 10 bases removed from V and 8 bases from J, the gap between germline ends came to 15 bases.